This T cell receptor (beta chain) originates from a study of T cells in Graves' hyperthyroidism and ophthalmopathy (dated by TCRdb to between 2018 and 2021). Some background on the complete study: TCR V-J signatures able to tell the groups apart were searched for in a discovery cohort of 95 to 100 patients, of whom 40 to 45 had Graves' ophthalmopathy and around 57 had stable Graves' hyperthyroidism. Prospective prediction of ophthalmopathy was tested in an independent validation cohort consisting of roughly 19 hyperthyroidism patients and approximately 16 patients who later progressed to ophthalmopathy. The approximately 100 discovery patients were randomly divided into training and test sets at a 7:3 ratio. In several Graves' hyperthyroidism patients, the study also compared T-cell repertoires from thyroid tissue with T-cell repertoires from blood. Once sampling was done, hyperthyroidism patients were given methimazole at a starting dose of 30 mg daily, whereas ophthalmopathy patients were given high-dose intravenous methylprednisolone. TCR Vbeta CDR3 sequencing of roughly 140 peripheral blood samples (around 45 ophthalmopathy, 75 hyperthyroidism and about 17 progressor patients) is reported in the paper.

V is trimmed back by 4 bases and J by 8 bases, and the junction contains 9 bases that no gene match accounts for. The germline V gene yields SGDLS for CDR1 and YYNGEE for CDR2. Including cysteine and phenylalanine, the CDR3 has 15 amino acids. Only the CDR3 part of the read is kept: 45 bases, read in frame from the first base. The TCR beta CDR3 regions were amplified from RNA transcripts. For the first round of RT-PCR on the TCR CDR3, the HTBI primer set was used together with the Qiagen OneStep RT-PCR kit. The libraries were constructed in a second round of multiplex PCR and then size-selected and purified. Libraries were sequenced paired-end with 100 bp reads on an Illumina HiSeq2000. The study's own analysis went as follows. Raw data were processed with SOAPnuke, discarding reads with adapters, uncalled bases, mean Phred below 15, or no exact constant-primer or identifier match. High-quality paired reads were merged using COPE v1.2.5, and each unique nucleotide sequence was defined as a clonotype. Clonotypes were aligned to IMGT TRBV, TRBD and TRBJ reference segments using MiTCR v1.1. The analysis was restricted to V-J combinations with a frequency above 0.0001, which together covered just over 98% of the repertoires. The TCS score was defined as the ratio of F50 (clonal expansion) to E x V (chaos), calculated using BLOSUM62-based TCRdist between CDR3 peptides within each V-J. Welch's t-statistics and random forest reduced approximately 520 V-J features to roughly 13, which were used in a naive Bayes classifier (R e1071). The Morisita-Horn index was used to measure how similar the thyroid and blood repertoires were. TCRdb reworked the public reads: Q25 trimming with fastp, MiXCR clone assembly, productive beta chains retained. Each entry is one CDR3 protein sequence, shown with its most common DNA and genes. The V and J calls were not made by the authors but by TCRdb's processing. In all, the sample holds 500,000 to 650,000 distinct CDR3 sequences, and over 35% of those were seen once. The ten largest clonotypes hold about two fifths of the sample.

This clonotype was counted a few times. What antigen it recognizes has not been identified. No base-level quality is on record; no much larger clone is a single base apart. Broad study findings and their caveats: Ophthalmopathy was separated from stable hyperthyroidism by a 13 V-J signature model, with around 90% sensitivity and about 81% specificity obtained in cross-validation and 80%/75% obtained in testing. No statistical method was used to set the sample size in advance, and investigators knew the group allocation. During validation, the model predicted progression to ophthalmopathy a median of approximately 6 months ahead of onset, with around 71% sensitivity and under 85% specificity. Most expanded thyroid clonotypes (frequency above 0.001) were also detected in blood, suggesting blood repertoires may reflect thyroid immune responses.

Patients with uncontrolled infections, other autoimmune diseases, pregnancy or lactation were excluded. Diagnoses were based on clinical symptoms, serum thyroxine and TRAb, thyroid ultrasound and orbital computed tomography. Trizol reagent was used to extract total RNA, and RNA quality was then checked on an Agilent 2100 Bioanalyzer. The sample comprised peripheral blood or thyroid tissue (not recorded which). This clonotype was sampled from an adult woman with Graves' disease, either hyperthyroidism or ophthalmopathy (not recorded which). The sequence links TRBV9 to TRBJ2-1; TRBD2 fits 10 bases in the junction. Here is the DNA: TGTGCCAGCAGCCTCGGGACTAGCGCCGGCGATGAGCAGTTCTTC. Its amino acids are CASSLGTSAGDEQFF. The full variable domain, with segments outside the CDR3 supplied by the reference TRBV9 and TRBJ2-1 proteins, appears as DSGVTQTPKHLITATGQRVTLRCSPRSGDLSVYWYQQSLDQGLQFLIQYYNGEERAKGNILERFSAQQFPDLHSELNLSSLELGDSALYFCASSLGTSAGDEQFFGPGTRLTVL.